Listed here are 2 T cell receptor beta chains from one sample, sequenced in a study of cytomegalovirus exposure and HLA in healthy donors. The PCR contained 60 Vbeta and 13 Jbeta primers. TCRdb's copy holds only in-frame clones and misses some; the assay was immunoSEQ multiplex PCR. The repertoire includes more than 95,000 clones, over 70% of them detected once, and more than 1% sits in the top ten. Specimen: PBMCs. These receptors were obtained from a female donor in good health and CMV-seronegative.

CDR3 residues: CAWSTEGNTIYF. The CDR3 DNA sequence: TGTGCCTGGTCCACTGAAGGAAACACCATATATTTT. V usage is TRBV30 and J usage is TRBJ1-3; unclear D gene. Trimming took 5 bases from V and 4 from J, leaving 9 bases between them. Germline lookup yields CDR1 GTSNPN and CDR2 SVGIG (reference sequence). The CDR3 spans 12 residues.

The table lists this clone with a few counts. The chain combines TRBV4-1 with TRBJ1-2; D is unresolved. V was pared by 4 bases and J by 4 bases, with 16 bases between. The CDR3 consists of 15 residues. Germline V CDR1 and CDR2: MGHRA, YSYEKL. The CDR3 protein is CASSPTPLGSYGYTF. The CDR3, as DNA: TGCGCCAGCAGCCCGACTCCCCTAGGCAGCTATGGCTACACCTTC.